Below, 10 T cell receptor beta chains from the same sample are listed, as sequenced in a study of cytomegalovirus exposure and HLA in healthy donors. Some clones are missing from TCRdb's copy, which holds only in-frame ones; the method was immunoSEQ multiplex PCR. The sample carries about 280,000 clones, around 89% recorded once. Sequenced sample: PBMCs. The source of these receptors is a woman in her late teens or twenties in good health and CMV-seronegative.

The sample holds one count of this clone. This sequence joins TRBV7-8 and TRBJ2-1; 11 positions agree with TRBD1. This CDR3 contains 14 residues. The J segment lost 8 bases and the V segment lost 5 bases, leaving 5 bases of the junction unmatched. Germline V CDR1 and CDR2: SGHVS, FQNEAQ. The CDR3 DNA reads TGTGCCAGCAGCCGGGACAGGGGGGCGCATGAGCAGTTCTTC. Translated, it gives CASSRDRGAHEQFF. Supplemented by reference TRBV7-8 and TRBJ2-1, the full variable domain reads GAGVSQSPRYKVAKRGQDVALRCDPISGHVSLFWYQQALGQGPEFLTYFQNEAQLDKSGLPSDRFFAERPEGSVSTLKIQRTQQEDSAVYLCASSRDRGAHEQFFGPGTRLTVL.

This clone was seen only once. The chain carries TRBV5-6 and TRBJ2-7; D remains unclear. The length of the CDR3 is 16 residues. V was shortened by 4 bases and J by 0 bases, with 17 bases between the two germline ends. Germline CDR1 is SGHDT and CDR2 is YYEEEE. The DNA of the CDR3 is TGTGCCAGCAGCCGAAGCCCGACGGGTAGCTCCTACGAGCAGTACTTC. Protein: CASSRSPTGSSYEQYF.

This chain uses TRBV25-1 with TRBJ2-1; TRBD2 matches 10 bases. The junction had 13 bases not matched to a gene; V was cut back by 3 bases and J by 8 bases. Per germline, CDR1 MGHDK and CDR2 SYGVNS. The length of the CDR3 is 17 residues. The CDR3: CASSEASGSKVKDEQFF. The CDR3 nucleotides read TGTGCCAGCAGTGAGGCTAGCGGGAGTAAGGTTAAGGATGAGCAGTTCTTC.

The V and J genes are TRBV29-1 and TRBJ1-1; D is unresolved. V was cut by 0 bases and J by 1 base, with 12 bases left in between. Germline V gives CDR1 SQVTM, CDR2 ANQGSEA. This CDR3 region has 15 residues. The CDR3 spells CSVEDRWRENTEAFF. For the CDR3, the DNA is TGCAGCGTTGAAGATAGGTGGCGGGAGAACACTGAAGCTTTCTTT.

This rearrangement joins TRBV15 to TRBJ1-5; 7 positions agree with TRBD1. V shed 0 bases and J 6 bases; nucleotides not matched to a gene: 5. The germline V gene has CDR1 LNHNV and CDR2 YYDKDF (reference sequence). This CDR3 region has 15 residues. CDR3 in amino acids: CATSRDSTGTQPQHF. CDR3 sequence (DNA): TGTGCCACCAGCAGAGACTCGACAGGGACTCAGCCCCAGCATTTT.

The J gene is TRBJ2-7, the V gene TRBV11-2, with 10 bases lining up with TRBD2. Trimming removed 4 bases from V and 2 bases from J; junction bases left unmatched: 8. This CDR3 contains 16 residues. Germline V CDR1 and CDR2: SGHAT, FQNNGV. CDR3 DNA sequence: TGTGCCAGCAGCTCCCCTAGCGGGAGATTCCCCTACGAGCAGTACTTC. As protein: CASSSPSGRFPYEQYF.

The genes are TRBV4-3 and TRBJ2-7; 8 positions match TRBD2. CDR3 size: 18 residues. From germline, CDR1 is LGHNA and CDR2 YSLEER. V was pared by 2 bases and J by 3 bases, with 15 bases of the junction left unmatched. For the CDR3, the DNA is TGCGCCAGCAGCCAAAGTGAAAGCGGGAGCGCCCGGAACTACGAGCAGTACTTC. It specifies CASSQSESGSARNYEQYF.

The chain carries TRBV28 and TRBJ2-3; 9 bases match TRBD2. The junction had 10 bases not matched to a gene; V was cut back by 5 bases and J by 4 bases. CDR1 and CDR2 from the germline V gene are MDHEN and SYDVKM. The CDR3 extends over 16 amino acids. The CDR3 coding sequence is TGTGCCAGCAGTCCCCCCGGGACTAGCATTTCAGATACGCAGTATTTT. Protein sequence: CASSPPGTSISDTQYF.

The chain couples TRBV28 to TRBJ2-3; TRBD1 agrees at 8 bases. Trimming removed 3 bases from V and 4 bases from J; junction bases left unmatched: 9. Germline CDR1 is MDHEN and CDR2 is SYDVKM. The CDR3 is 16 residues long. The CDR3 loop is CASSFGSGGASDTQYF. CDR3 sequence (DNA): TGTGCCAGCAGTTTCGGATCAGGGGGCGCTTCAGATACGCAGTATTTT.

This chain connects TRBV5-1 to TRBJ1-4; 7 bases agree with TRBD1. The junction had 6 bases not matched to a gene; V was cut back by 4 bases and J by 0 bases. The CDR3 runs to 16 residues. Per germline, CDR1 SGHRS and CDR2 YFSETQ. CDR3 nucleotide sequence: TGCGCCAGCAGCCGGACAGGTACTGCAACTAATGAAAAACTGTTTTTT. Amino acids: CASSRTGTATNEKLFF.